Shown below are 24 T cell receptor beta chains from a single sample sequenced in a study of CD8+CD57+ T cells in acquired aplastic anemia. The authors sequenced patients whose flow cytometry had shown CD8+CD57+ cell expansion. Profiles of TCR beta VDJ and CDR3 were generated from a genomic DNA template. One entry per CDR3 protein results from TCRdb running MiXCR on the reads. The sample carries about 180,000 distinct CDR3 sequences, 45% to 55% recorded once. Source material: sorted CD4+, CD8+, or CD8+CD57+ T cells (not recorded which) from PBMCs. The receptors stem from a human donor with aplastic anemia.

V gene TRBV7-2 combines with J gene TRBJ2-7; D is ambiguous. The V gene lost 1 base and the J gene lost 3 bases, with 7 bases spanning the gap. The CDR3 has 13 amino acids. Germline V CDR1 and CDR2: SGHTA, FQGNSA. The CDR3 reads CASSLGILYEQYF. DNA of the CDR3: TGTGCCAGCAGCTTAGGTATACTCTACGAGCAGTACTTC.

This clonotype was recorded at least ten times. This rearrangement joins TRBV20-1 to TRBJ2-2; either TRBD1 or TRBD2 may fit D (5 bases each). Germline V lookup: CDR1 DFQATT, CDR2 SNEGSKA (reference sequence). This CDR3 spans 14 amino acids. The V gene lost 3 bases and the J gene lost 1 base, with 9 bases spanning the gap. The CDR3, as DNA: TGCAGTGCTAGTACGAGGGGGAACACCGGGGAGCTGTTTTTT. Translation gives CSASTRGNTGELFF.

The CDR3 is CASSYPSDYEQYF. The CDR3 nucleotides are TGTGCCAGCAGTTACCCGTCGGACTACGAGCAGTACTTC. This chain joins TRBV6-5 and TRBJ2-7; D is undetermined. Trimming shortened V by 2 bases and J by 3 bases, and 8 bases separated the two germline ends. Germline V gives CDR1 MNHEY, CDR2 SVGAGI. This CDR3 has 13 amino acids.

The CDR3 sequence is CASSVGAGGRQETQYF. The DNA of the CDR3 is TGTGCCAGCAGCGTAGGGGCAGGGGGTCGCCAAGAGACCCAGTACTTC. V usage is TRBV9 and J usage is TRBJ2-5; the match to TRBD1 covers 7 bases. V dropped 0 bases and J dropped 1; count of bases not matched to a gene: 6. Germline V gene sequence: CDR1 SGDLS, CDR2 YYNGEE. The CDR3 has 16 amino acids.

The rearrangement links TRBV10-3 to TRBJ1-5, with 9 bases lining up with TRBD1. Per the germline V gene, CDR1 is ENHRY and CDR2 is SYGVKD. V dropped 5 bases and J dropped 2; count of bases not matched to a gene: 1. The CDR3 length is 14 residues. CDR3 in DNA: TGTGCCATCAGTCGGACAGGGGGCAATCAGCCCCAGCATTTT. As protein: CAISRTGGNQPQHF.

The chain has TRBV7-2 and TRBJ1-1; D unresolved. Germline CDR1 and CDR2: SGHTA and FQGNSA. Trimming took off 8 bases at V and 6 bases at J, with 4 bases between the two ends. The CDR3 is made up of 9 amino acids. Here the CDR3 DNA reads TGTGCCAGCGGGGCTGAAGCTTTCTTT. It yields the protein CASGAEAFF. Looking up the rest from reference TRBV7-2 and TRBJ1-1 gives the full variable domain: GAGVSQSPSNKVTEKGKDVELRCDPISGHTALYWYRQSLGQGLEFLIYFQGNSAPDKSGLPSDRFSAERTGGSVSTLTIQRTQQEDSAVYLCASGAEAFFGQGTRLTVV.

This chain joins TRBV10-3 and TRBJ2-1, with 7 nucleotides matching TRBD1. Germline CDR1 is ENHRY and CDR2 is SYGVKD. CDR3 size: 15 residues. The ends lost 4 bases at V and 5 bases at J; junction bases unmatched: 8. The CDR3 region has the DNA TGTGCCATCAGTGTCGACAGGGTGGGAAACAATGAGCAGTTCTTC. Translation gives CAISVDRVGNNEQFF.

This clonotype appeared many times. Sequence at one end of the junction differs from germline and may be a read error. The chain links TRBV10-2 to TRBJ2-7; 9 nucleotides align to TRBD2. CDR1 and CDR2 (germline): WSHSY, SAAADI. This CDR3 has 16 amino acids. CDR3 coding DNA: TGCGTCAGCAGCAAGAGGGCTAGCGGGGCCAATGGAGAGCAGTACTTC. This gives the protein CVSSKRASGANGEQYF.

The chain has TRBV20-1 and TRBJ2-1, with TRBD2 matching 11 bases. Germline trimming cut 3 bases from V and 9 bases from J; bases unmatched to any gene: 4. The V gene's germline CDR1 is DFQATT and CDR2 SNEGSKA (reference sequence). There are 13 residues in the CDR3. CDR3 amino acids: CSARVAGGGEQFF. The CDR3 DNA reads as TGCAGTGCTAGGGTAGCGGGGGGGGGTGAGCAGTTCTTC.

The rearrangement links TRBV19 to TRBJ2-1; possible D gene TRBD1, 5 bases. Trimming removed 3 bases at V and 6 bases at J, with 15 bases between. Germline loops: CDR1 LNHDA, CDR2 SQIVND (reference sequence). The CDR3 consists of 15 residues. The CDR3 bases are TGTGCCAGTAGTATTTGGCAGGGCAAAGGCAATGAGCAGTTCTTC. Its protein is CASSIWQGKGNEQFF.

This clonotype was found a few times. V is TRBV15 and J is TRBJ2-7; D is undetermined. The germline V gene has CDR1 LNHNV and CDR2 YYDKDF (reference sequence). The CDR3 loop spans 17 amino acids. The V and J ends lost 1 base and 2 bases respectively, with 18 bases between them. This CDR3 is CATSRVGSGYGPYEQYF. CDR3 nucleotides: TGTGCCACCAGCAGAGTTGGCTCCGGATATGGACCCTACGAGCAGTACTTC.

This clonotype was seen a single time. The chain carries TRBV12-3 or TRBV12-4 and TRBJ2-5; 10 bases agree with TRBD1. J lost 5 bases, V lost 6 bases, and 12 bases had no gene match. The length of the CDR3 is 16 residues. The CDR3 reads CASSPFTDRGLETQYF. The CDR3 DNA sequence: TGTGCCAGCAGCCCCTTTACCGACAGGGGGCTGGAGACCCAGTACTTC.

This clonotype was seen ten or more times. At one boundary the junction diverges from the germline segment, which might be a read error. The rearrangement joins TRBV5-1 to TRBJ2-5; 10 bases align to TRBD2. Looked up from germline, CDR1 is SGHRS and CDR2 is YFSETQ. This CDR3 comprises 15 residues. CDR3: CASTLGLAPRETQYF. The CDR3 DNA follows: TGCGCCAGCACCTTGGGACTAGCGCCCCGGGAGACCCAGTACTTC.

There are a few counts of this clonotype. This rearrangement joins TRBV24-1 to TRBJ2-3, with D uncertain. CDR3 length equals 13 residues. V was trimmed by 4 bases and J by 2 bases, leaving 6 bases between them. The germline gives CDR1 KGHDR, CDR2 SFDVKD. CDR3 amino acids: CATSDPLTDTQYF. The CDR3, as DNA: TGTGCCACCAGTGACCCCCTCACAGATACGCAGTATTTT.

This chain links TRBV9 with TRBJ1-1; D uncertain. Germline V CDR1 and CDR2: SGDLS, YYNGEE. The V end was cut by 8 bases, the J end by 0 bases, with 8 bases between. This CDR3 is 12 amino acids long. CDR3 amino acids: CASGLMNTEAFF. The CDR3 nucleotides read TGTGCCAGTGGGTTAATGAACACTGAAGCTTTCTTT.

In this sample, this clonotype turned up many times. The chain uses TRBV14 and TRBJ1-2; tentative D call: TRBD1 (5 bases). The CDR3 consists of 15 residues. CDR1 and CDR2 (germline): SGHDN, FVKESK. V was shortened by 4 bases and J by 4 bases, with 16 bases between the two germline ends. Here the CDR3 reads CASSPGGNSGYGYTF. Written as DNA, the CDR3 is TGTGCCAGCAGCCCCGGGGGTAATTCTGGCTATGGCTACACCTTC.

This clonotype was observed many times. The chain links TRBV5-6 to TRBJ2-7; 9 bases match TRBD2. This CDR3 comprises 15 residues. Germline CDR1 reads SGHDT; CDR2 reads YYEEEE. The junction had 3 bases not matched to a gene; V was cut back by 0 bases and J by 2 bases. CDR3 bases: TGTGCCAGCAGCTTGGGGTTAGCGGGGGCCTACGAGCAGTACTTC. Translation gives CASSLGLAGAYEQYF.

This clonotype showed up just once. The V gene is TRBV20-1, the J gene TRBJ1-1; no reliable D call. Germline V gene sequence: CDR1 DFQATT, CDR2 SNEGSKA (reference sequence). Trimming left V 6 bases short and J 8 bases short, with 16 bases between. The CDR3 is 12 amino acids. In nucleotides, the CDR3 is TGCAGTGCCGAGGGTAACTCGGGGGAAGCTTTCTTT. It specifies CSAEGNSGEAFF.

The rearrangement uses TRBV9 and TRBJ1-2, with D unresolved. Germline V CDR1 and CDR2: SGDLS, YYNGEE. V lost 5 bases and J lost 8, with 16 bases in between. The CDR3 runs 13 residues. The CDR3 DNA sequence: TGTGCCAGCAGTGATGGGCCCCAAGGGGGCTACACCTTC. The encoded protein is CASSDGPQGGYTF.

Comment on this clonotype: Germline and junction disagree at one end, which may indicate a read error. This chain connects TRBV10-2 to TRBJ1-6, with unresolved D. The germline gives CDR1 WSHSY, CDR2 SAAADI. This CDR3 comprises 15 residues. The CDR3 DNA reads TGCACCAGCAGTGAGCCTTCCCTAGGGAACTCACCCCTCCACTTT. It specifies CTSSEPSLGNSPLHF.

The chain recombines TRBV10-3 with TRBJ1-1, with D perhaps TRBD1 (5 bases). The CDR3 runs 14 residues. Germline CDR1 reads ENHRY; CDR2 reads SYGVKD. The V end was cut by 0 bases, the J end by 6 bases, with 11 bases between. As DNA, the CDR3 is TGTGCCATCAGTGAGTCCGGGGGGGGGGCTGAAGCTTTCTTT. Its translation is CAISESGGGAEAFF.

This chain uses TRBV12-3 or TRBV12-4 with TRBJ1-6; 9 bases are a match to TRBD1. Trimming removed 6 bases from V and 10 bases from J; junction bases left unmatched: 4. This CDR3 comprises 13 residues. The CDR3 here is CASRGQGISPLHF. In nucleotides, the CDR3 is TGTGCCAGCAGGGGACAGGGAATCTCACCCCTCCACTTT.

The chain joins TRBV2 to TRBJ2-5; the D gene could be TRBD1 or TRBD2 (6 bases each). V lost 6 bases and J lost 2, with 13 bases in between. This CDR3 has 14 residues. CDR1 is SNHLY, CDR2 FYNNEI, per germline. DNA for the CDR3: TGTGCCAGCAGCCCGGGGGACACTCAAGAGACCCAGTACTTC. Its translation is CASSPGDTQETQYF.

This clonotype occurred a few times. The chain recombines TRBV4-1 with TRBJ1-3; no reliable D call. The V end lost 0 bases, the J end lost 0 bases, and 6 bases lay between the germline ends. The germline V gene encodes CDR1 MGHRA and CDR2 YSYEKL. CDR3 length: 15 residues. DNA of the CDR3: TGCGCCAGCAGCCAAGAGGGTTTCTCTGGAAACACCATATATTTT. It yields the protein CASSQEGFSGNTIYF.